This is a list of T cell receptor beta chains from one sample in a study of OX40 agonist ivuxolimab in advanced cancers. Sequencing was performed with immunoSEQ multiplex PCR; in TCRdb, only in-frame clones are kept and a portion is missing. The table lists about 73,000 clones, approximately 86% of them singletons. The sequences come from CD4+ or CD8+ T cells sorted from blood, collected in a trial of the OX40 agonist ivuxolimab. These receptors were collected from an adult with an advanced solid tumor such as melanoma, head and neck, liver or kidney cancer. The CDR3 runs from the conserved cysteine through the conserved F or W. Each record gives: J gene, D gene, V gene, CDR3 length, clone size, CDR3 DNA, CDR3 protein. A D gene is named only where the DNA matches it firmly. Rows give clone size only sometimes, using once, few, many, or a class for an expanded clone.

TRBJ1-1 NA TRBV5-4 14 NA TGTGCCAGCAGCTTGGGGGCACTAAACACTGAAGCTTTCTTT CASSLGALNTEAFF
TRBJ1-2 NA TRBV7-2 13 NA TGTGCCAGCAGCTTAAACAGGGACTATGGCTACACCTTC CASSLNRDYGYTF
TRBJ1-1 TRBD1 TRBV5-1 15 NA TGCGCCAGCAGCTTGCCGACAGGGGGCTCGACTGAAGCTTTCTTT CASSLPTGGSTEAFF
TRBJ1-2 NA TRBV10-3 14 NA TGTGCCATCACAAGAGACGGCACTAACTATGGCTACACCTTC CAITRDGTNYGYTF
TRBJ2-7 NA TRBV5-1 14 NA TGCGCCAGCAGCTTGGGGCAGGCTTACTACGAGCAGTACTTC CASSLGQAYYEQYF
TRBJ2-4 NA TRBV6-1 13 NA TGTGCCAGCAGTGAAAGAGGCAAAAACATTCAGTACTTC CASSERGKNIQYF
TRBJ1-4 NA TRBV7-9 14 NA TGTGCCAGCAGCTTAGCAGGGCTTAATGAAAAACTGTTTTTT CASSLAGLNEKLFF
TRBJ2-1 NA TRBV6-4 13 NA TGTGCCAGCAGTGAGGGGACCTACAATGAGCAGTTCTTC CASSEGTYNEQFF
TRBJ2-6 NA TRBV27 16 NA TGTGCCAGCAGTTTACTCCATATCTCTGGGGCCAACGTCCTGACTTTC CASSLLHISGANVLTF
TRBJ2-2 NA TRBV5-1 15 NA TGCGCCAGCAGCTTTGTAGGGATTGACACCGGGGAGCTGTTTTTT CASSFVGIDTGELFF
TRBJ2-7 NA TRBV28 14 NA TGTGCCAGCAGTTTATTTGACCGCTCCTACGAGCAGTACTTC CASSLFDRSYEQYF
TRBJ1-5 TRBD1 TRBV28 16 NA TGTGCCAGCAGCCCGGGACAGGGGGTAAGGAATCAGCCCCAGCATTTT CASSPGQGVRNQPQHF
TRBJ2-5 TRBD2 TRBV9 16 NA TGTGCCAGCAGCCCCCTTGGGACTAGCGGGGAGAGAGAGCAGTACTTC CASSPLGTSGEREQYF
TRBJ1-1 NA TRBV25-1 15 NA TGTGCCAGCAGTGAGACCGGGGGGATTTACACTGAAGCTTTCTTT CASSETGGIYTEAFF
TRBJ2-2 NA TRBV6-5 11 few TGTGCCACCCGAGTTCCCGGGGAGCTGTTTTTT CATRVPGELFF
TRBJ2-3 TRBD2 TRBV6-4 16 NA TGTGCCAGCGGAGGCGCACTAGCGGGACGCACAGATACGCAGTATTTT CASGGALAGRTDTQYF
TRBJ2-3 NA TRBV5-1 14 NA TGCGCCAGTCAGGCGGGCTCTAGCACAGATACGCAGTATTTT CASQAGSSTDTQYF
TRBJ2-3 NA TRBV10-2 15 few TGCGCCAGCAAAGAAGGGGCCAGTTTCACAGATACGCAGTATTTT CASKEGASFTDTQYF
TRBJ2-1 TRBD2 TRBV19 13 NA TGTGCCAGTAGTGGGGGGACTATCAATGAGCAGTTCTTC CASSGGTINEQFF
TRBJ2-2 NA TRBV7-3 12 NA TGTGCCAGCAGCCTCTACCCCGGGGAGCTGTTTTTT CASSLYPGELFF
TRBJ1-5 NA TRBV7-8 15 NA TGTGCCAGCAGCTTAGCGGGGCAGGGTCAGCAGCCCCAGCATTTT CASSLAGQGQQPQHF
TRBJ2-7 TRBD2 TRBV18 17 NA TGTGCCAGCTCACCCCGGGCTAGCGGGGGCCTTACCTACGAGCAGTACTTC CASSPRASGGLTYEQYF
TRBJ1-5 TRBD1 TRBV18 14 NA TGTGCCAGCTCACCTGGACAGGGATATCAGCCCCAGCATTTT CASSPGQGYQPQHF
TRBJ1-1 NA TRBV16 14 NA TGTGCCAGCAGCCAATCCTCCCGGAACACTGAAGCTTTCTTT CASSQSSRNTEAFF
TRBJ2-3 NA TRBV21-1 13 NA TGTGCCAGGGTACAGGGCCGCACAGATACGCAGTATTTT CARVQGRTDTQYF
TRBJ1-5 TRBD1 TRBV19 15 few TGTGCCAGTAGTCCCTTGGACAGGGAGGGTCAGCCCCAGCATTTT CASSPLDREGQPQHF
TRBJ1-2 NA TRBV25-1 12 NA TGTGCCAGCAGTGAATCACCTTATGGCTACACCTTC CASSESPYGYTF
TRBJ2-7 NA TRBV13 11 once TGTGCCAGCAGCATCAACTACGAGCAGTACTTC CASSINYEQYF
TRBJ2-5 NA TRBV7-2 13 NA TGTGCCAGCAGCTTAGAAGGGGCGAAGACCCAGTACTTC CASSLEGAKTQYF
TRBJ1-3 TRBD1 TRBV9 17 NA TGTGCCAGCAGCGTAAGGGGGACAGGGGGCTCTGGAAACACCATATATTTT CASSVRGTGGSGNTIYF
TRBJ1-6 NA TRBV5-4 15 NA TGTGCCAGCAGCTTGGAGCCCCGAAGCAATTCACCCCTCCACTTT CASSLEPRSNSPLHF
TRBJ1-1 NA TRBV28 14 NA TGTGCCAGCAGTTTAGGGCGGATAAACACTGAAGCTTTCTTT CASSLGRINTEAFF
TRBJ2-3 NA TRBV5-1 16 NA TGCGCCAGCAGCTTATCAGGCAACACCAACACAGATACGCAGTATTTT CASSLSGNTNTDTQYF
TRBJ2-1 TRBD2 TRBV4-2 15 NA TGTGCCAGCAGCCAAGACCCGGGAGGGGTGGCTGAGCAGTTCTTC CASSQDPGGVAEQFF
TRBJ1-1 NA TRBV4-3 13 NA TGCGCCAGCAGCCTCGATATGAACACTGAAGCTTTCTTT CASSLDMNTEAFF
TRBJ1-2 TRBD1 TRBV6-5 14 NA TGTGCCAGCAGTTACGGGACAGAGAGCTATGGCTACACCTTC CASSYGTESYGYTF
TRBJ1-5 NA TRBV6-5 12 NA TGTGCCAGCAGCTCTTTTAATCAGCCCCAGCATTTT CASSSFNQPQHF
TRBJ1-3 TRBD1 TRBV4-3 17 once TGCGCCAGCAGCCAAGAACTCTACAGGGGGTCTGGAAACACCATATATTTT CASSQELYRGSGNTIYF
TRBJ2-3 TRBD2 TRBV6-5 16 once TGTGCCAGCAGTTCAGGGACTAGCGGGAGGTCAGATACGCAGTATTTT CASSSGTSGRSDTQYF
TRBJ2-1 NA TRBV9 16 NA TGTGCCAGCAGCGTAGAGGCTAGCCCTTCCTACAATGAGCAGTTCTTC CASSVEASPSYNEQFF
TRBJ1-5 NA TRBV2 14 NA TGTGCCAGCAGCGGGGGTGGGGTCGGGCAGCCCCAGCATTTT CASSGGGVGQPQHF
TRBJ1-6 NA TRBV9 18 NA TGTGCCAGCAGCGGAACCCGGGACACTAATTGGTTGGATTCACCCCTCCACTTT CASSGTRDTNWLDSPLHF
TRBJ2-1 NA TRBV6-6 13 NA TGTGCCAGCCGATCAGACTCTTACAATGAGCAGTTCTTC CASRSDSYNEQFF
TRBJ2-1 NA TRBV19 15 NA TGTGCCAGTAGTATTGCAGGGCGCTCCTACAATGAGCAGTTCTTC CASSIAGRSYNEQFF
TRBJ2-7 NA TRBV27 13 NA TGTGCCAGCGGGTTGTGGGGTAATTACGAGCAGTACTTC CASGLWGNYEQYF
TRBJ2-1 TRBD1 TRBV19 14 NA TGTGCCAGTAGTACCCGGGACAGTTACAATGAGCAGTTCTTC CASSTRDSYNEQFF
TRBJ1-1 NA TRBV29-1 12 NA TGCAGCGTTGAAGTAAACTTAGGGTTTGCTTTCTTT CSVEVNLGFAFF
TRBJ2-3 NA TRBV29-1 13 NA TGCAGCTTAAATGGGGTCTCGCCAGATACGCAGTATTTT CSLNGVSPDTQYF
TRBJ2-7 TRBD1 TRBV19 14 NA TGTGCCAGTAGTTTGGGACAGCATACCTACGAGCAGTACTTC CASSLGQHTYEQYF
TRBJ2-6 NA TRBV4-3 15 few TGCGCCAGCAGCCAAGCCGTGACTGGGGCCAACGTCCTGACTTTC CASSQAVTGANVLTF
TRBJ2-6 NA TRBV27 20 NA TGTGCCAGCAGTTTTGGTGGACTTTTGTCGGGGGCGAAAGGGGCCAACGTCCTGACTTTC CASSFGGLLSGAKGANVLTF
TRBJ2-7 TRBD2 TRBV5-4 14 NA TGTGCCAGCAGCCGGACTAGCGGTCCCCGCGAGCAGTACTTC CASSRTSGPREQYF
TRBJ1-1 TRBD1 TRBV6-1 14 once TGTGCCAGCAGATTGACAGGGGGAAACACTGAAGCTTTCTTT CASRLTGGNTEAFF
TRBJ2-1 TRBD2 TRBV7-6 15 NA TGTGCCAGCAGCTTAGTTAGCGGGAGATACAATGAGCAGTTCTTC CASSLVSGRYNEQFF
TRBJ1-2 NA TRBV18 14 NA TGTGCCAGCTCACGGGAAGGCAGTACCTATGGCTACACCTTC CASSREGSTYGYTF
TRBJ1-2 NA TRBV5-4 16 NA TGTGCCAGCAGCCCAACGGGTAACCTCGTTAACTATGGCTACACCTTC CASSPTGNLVNYGYTF
TRBJ1-2 NA TRBV19 14 NA TGTGCCAGTAGGGGGGGAGGCTCATCCTATGGCTACACCTTC CASRGGGSSYGYTF
TRBJ2-1 NA TRBV5-4 16 NA TGTGCCAGCAGCTTGGAACTTGGACGATCTTACAATGAGCAGTTCTTC CASSLELGRSYNEQFF
TRBJ2-7 NA TRBV19 14 NA TGTGCCAGTAGCTTGACAGGAGACCTAAGGGAGCAGTACTTC CASSLTGDLREQYF